This record covers a single T cell receptor beta chain. Its antigen remains unidentified. The TCR cDNA carried a universal primer site and UMIs from 5'RACE template switching. TCRdb passed the 5' RACE reads through MiXCR, listing each CDR3 protein once. The repertoire holds about 310,000 distinct CDR3 sequences, with around 3.9% as singletons. V gave up 6 bases and J gave up 3 bases; unmatched junction bases: 6. This CDR3 has 15 amino acids. This entry comes from a study of T cells after yellow fever vaccination. Findings of the study overall: From the bulk population, abundant clonotypes could contaminate and appear within FACS-sorted repertoires. Across the CD4 and CD8 compartments, a small share of clonotypes was present in both.

The starting material was PBMCs, obtained on the day of the yellow fever booster vaccination. J is TRBJ2-2 and V is TRBV12-3 or TRBV12-4, with TRBD1 identical over 8 bases. The receptor comes from a man aged 18 to 29 who received the YFV17D yellow fever vaccine. The CDR3 bases are TGTGCCAGCAGGTCAGGGGGCGTGTACACCGGGGAGCTGTTTTTT. This sequence encodes CASRSGGVYTGELFF.